This TCR beta chain derives from a study of CXCR3-negative and CXCR3-positive naive CD8 T cells. Study-level points and caveats: Compared with CXCR3-negative naive cells, CXCR3-positive naive cells showed more hydrophobic TRB CDR3s.

UMI-labeled TRB cDNA libraries were prepared by 5' RACE. TCRdb re-called the 5' RACE reads and shows each CDR3 protein once, DNA omitted. The sample data list roughly 110,000 distinct CDR3 sequences. Concerning this clonotype itself: The antigen is not known.

This clonotype originated in a human donor in good health. Some clones in this sample may be carry-over from other donors' samples. The material sequenced was naive CXCR3+ CD8+ T cells from blood. Subset: CD45RO-CCR7+CD27+CD95- naive CD8+ T cells expressing CXCR3 (TNR3+).

The CDR3: CASSQDASAIYEQYF. The chain uses TRBV4-2 and TRBJ2-7; TCRdb designates TRBD2, a call that cannot be tested without DNA. The CDR3 has 15 residues. CDR1 and CDR2 (germline): LGHNA, YNFKEQ.